What follows are 24 T cell receptor beta chains derived from one specimen sequenced in a study of T cells in Graves' hyperthyroidism and ophthalmopathy. What was amplified from RNA transcripts were TCR beta CDR3 regions. HTBI primers were employed in a first-round RT-PCR of the TCR CDR3. A single record per CDR3 protein comes from TCRdb applying MiXCR to the multiplex PCR reads. Of 550,000 to 600,000 distinct CDR3 sequences in the sample, 12% to 15% were seen once. Sequencing used blood. These receptors all stem from a woman between 18 and 29 years old with Graves' ophthalmopathy.

Ten or more counts support this clonotype. The rearrangement links TRBV5-1 to TRBJ2-3; D is possibly TRBD2 (6 bases). The V gene lost 3 bases and the J gene lost 3 bases, with 14 bases spanning the gap. Germline V lookup: CDR1 SGHRS, CDR2 YFSETQ. The CDR3 sequence is 15 residues long. CDR3: CASSSLGGGTDTQYF. Written as DNA, the CDR3 is TGCGCCAGCAGCTCCTTGGGGGGAGGAACAGATACGCAGTATTTT.

In this sample, this clonotype turned up a few times. The DNA of the CDR3 is TGTGCCAGCAGTTACGGGGGACTAGCGGGAGTAAATGAGCAGTTCTTC. This encodes CASSYGGLAGVNEQFF. The gene calls are TRBV6-5 and TRBJ2-1, with TRBD2 matching over 14 bases. Germline trimming cut 2 bases from V and 7 bases from J; bases unmatched to any gene: 4. The CDR3 covers 16 residues. CDR1 and CDR2 from the germline V gene are MNHEY and SVGAGI.

The chain's CDR3 is CASSFDRGADTQYF. CDR3 DNA sequence: TGTGCCAGCAGTTTCGACAGGGGCGCAGATACGCAGTATTTT. The rearrangement links TRBV12-3 or TRBV12-4 to TRBJ2-3, with TRBD1 identical over 8 bases. Losses at the gene ends were 3 bases for V and 4 bases for J; bases not matched to a gene: 3. The CDR3 has 14 amino acids.

This clonotype was picked up many times. V and J are TRBV20-1 and TRBJ2-5; no clear D gene. Germline V CDR1 and CDR2: DFQATT, SNEGSKA (reference sequence). This CDR3 has 13 residues. Trimming left V 3 bases short and J 0 bases short, with 8 bases between. In DNA form, the CDR3 reads TGCAGTGCTAGCCCGAGGCACCAAGAGACCCAGTACTTC. This translates into CSASPRHQETQYF.

V and J are TRBV3-1 and TRBJ2-3; 16 bases map to TRBD2. From germline, CDR1 is LGHDT and CDR2 YNNKEL (reference sequence). The CDR3 contains 19 residues. V dropped 7 bases and J dropped 7; count of bases not matched to a gene: 17. CDR3 nucleotides: TGTGCCAGCAACAAAAGGACGGGACTAGCGGGAGGGCCCATCAATACGCAGTATTTT. This encodes CASNKRTGLAGGPINTQYF.

Many counts were recorded for this clonotype. The V and J genes are TRBV11-3 and TRBJ2-7; no reliable D call. CDR1 and CDR2 (germline): SGHNT, YENEEA. The ends were cut back, 5 bases at V and 0 bases at J, with 11 bases in the middle. The CDR3 is made up of 14 amino acids. The CDR3 spells CASSPTPSSYEQYF. DNA for the CDR3: TGTGCCAGCAGCCCAACACCGAGCTCCTACGAGCAGTACTTC. The whole variable domain, filled in from reference TRBV11-3 and TRBJ2-7, reads EAGVVQSPRYKIIEKKQPVAFWCNPISGHNTLYWYLQNLGQGPELLIRYENEEAVDDSQLPKDRFSAERLKGVDSTLKIQPAELGDSAVYLCASSPTPSSYEQYFGPGTRLTVT.

This chain links TRBV2 with TRBJ1-6; D is unclear. V lost 7 bases, J lost 9 bases, and 7 bases lay in between. Germline V lookup: CDR1 SNHLY, CDR2 FYNNEI. The CDR3 contains 11 residues. The DNA of the CDR3 is TGTGCCAGCAATGGCTTTTCACCCCTCCACTTT. Encoded protein: CASNGFSPLHF.

With respect to this clonotype: This clone may be a read error of a much larger clone one base away. The J gene is TRBJ1-1, the V gene TRBV5-1, with TRBD1 matching 8 bases. V gave up 3 bases and J gave up 7 bases; unmatched junction bases: 5. The CDR3 covers 13 residues. Germline values: CDR1 SGHRS, CDR2 YFSETQ. This CDR3 reads CASSYDRGHEAFF. Written as DNA, the CDR3 is TGCGCCAGCAGCTACGACAGGGGCCATGAAGCTTTCTTT.

The table lists this clonotype with many counts. This chain links TRBV20-1 with TRBJ1-2; the match to TRBD1 covers 10 bases. Germline values: CDR1 DFQATT, CDR2 SNEGSKA (reference sequence). This CDR3 region has 14 residues. V trimming: 2 bases; J trimming: 2 bases; junction bases outside the gene matches: 2. CDR3 amino acids: CSARSGQGNYGYTF. DNA for the CDR3: TGCAGTGCTAGATCGGGACAGGGGAACTATGGCTACACCTTC.

In this sample, this clonotype turned up a few times. CDR3: CASSQDVGDQPQHF. The CDR3 DNA reads TGCGCCAGCAGCCAAGATGTTGGGGATCAGCCCCAGCATTTT. V gene TRBV4-1 combines with J gene TRBJ1-5; unclear D gene. The length of the CDR3 is 14 residues. V was pared by 0 bases and J by 5 bases, with 8 bases between. Germline CDR1 is MGHRA and CDR2 is YSYEKL.

For this clonotype: It is likely a read error, because the conserved phenylalanine at the end of the CDR3 is missing. The rearrangement uses TRBV10-3 and TRBJ1-5, with TRBD1 matching over 7 bases. V shed 3 bases and J 0 bases; nucleotides not matched to a gene: 5. CDR1 and CDR2 (germline): ENHRY, SYGVKD. The CDR3 length is 16 residues. CDR3 nucleotides: TGTGCCATCAGTGATTCACAGGGGTATAGCAATCAGCCCCAGCATCTT. Translating it yields CAISDSQGYSNQPQHL.

This clonotype was recorded at least ten times. The chain joins TRBV10-3 to TRBJ2-3; 7 bases are shared with TRBD1. CDR1 is ENHRY, CDR2 SYGVKD, per germline. The CDR3 covers 15 residues. The V and J ends lost 4 bases and 3 bases, in that order; junction bases with no gene match: 7. CDR3 coding DNA: TGTGCCATCAGTGCGCGGCAGGGGGAAACAGATACGCAGTATTTT. This encodes CAISARQGETDTQYF.

This clonotype was counted ten times or more. The chain employs TRBV7-9 and TRBJ2-7; unclear D gene. In germline, CDR1 is SEHNR, CDR2 FQNEAQ (reference sequence). V shed 4 bases and J shed 5 bases, with 18 bases lying between them. The CDR3 has 15 residues. CDR3 coding DNA: TGTGCCAGCAGCTCTACCCGTAGGCTCAAGGACGAGCAGTACTTC. Protein: CASSSTRRLKDEQYF. The complete variable domain, with remaining parts taken from reference TRBV7-9 and TRBJ2-7, reads DTGVSQNPRHKITKRGQNVTFRCDPISEHNRLYWYRQTLGQGPEFLTYFQNEAQLEKSRLLSDRFSAERPKGSFSTLEIQRTEQGDSAMYLCASSSTRRLKDEQYFGPGTRLTVT.

This clonotype was observed a single time. This may arise from a read error, as a much more abundant clone is one base away. The V and J genes are TRBV29-1 and TRBJ2-2, with D possibly TRBD2 on 5 matching bases. The V gene's germline CDR1 is SQVTM and CDR2 ANQGSEA. This CDR3 spans 14 amino acids. The CDR3 nucleotides are TGCAGCGTTGAGGGCCCTACGAACACCGGGGAGCTGCTTTTT. Amino acids: CSVEGPTNTGELLF.

J is TRBJ2-7 and V is TRBV7-9; 8 bases align to TRBD1. J gave up 2 bases and V 0 bases, and 6 bases lay outside the gene matches. Germline-derived CDR1 and CDR2 are SEHNR and FQNEAQ (reference sequence). This CDR3 has 16 amino acids. CDR3 bases: TGTGCCAGCAGCTTAGCGGACAGGGAAGGGCCCTACGAGCAGTACTTC. Encoded protein: CASSLADREGPYEQYF.

There are many counts of this clonotype. The V gene is TRBV12-3 or TRBV12-4, the J gene TRBJ2-7, with 8 bases fitting TRBD1. The CDR3 loop spans 14 amino acids. The V and J ends lost 5 bases and 5 bases, in that order; junction bases with no gene match: 8. CDR3 protein: CASSLLDRVHEQYF. CDR3 DNA sequence: TGTGCCAGCAGTCTCCTGGACAGGGTCCACGAGCAGTACTTC.

To note about this clonotype: A much larger clone differs from this one at a single base, so this may be a read error. The chain couples TRBV11-3 to TRBJ2-7; tentatively, D is TRBD1 (6 bases). V lost 5 bases and J lost 7, with 15 bases in between. This CDR3 is built from 13 residues. Germline CDR1 reads SGHNT; CDR2 reads YENEEA. The CDR3 DNA follows: TGTGCCAGCAGCACAGGGCCGGGCGGTGAGCAGTACTTC. Its translation: CASSTGPGGEQYF. Full variable domain (outside the CDR3, taken from reference TRBV11-3 and TRBJ2-7): EAGVVQSPRYKIIEKKQPVAFWCNPISGHNTLYWYLQNLGQGPELLIRYENEEAVDDSQLPKDRFSAERLKGVDSTLKIQPAELGDSAVYLCASSTGPGGEQYFGPGTRLTVT.

In this sample, this clonotype turned up many times. This chain joins TRBV3-1 and TRBJ2-7; the match to TRBD2 covers 16 bases. This CDR3 has 16 amino acids. Germline CDR1 and CDR2: LGHDT and YNNKEL (reference sequence). Germline trimming cut 4 bases from V and 4 bases from J; bases unmatched to any gene: 4. The CDR3 DNA reads as TGTGCCAGCAGCCCGGGACTAGCGGGAGGGATGTACGAGCAGTACTTC. Protein: CASSPGLAGGMYEQYF.

This clonotype was recorded at least ten times. This rearrangement joins TRBV6-2 or TRBV6-3 to TRBJ2-2; possible D gene TRBD1, 5 bases. The CDR3 is made up of 13 amino acids. CDR1 and CDR2 from the germline V gene are MNHEY and SVGEGT. V was cut by 8 bases and J by 4 bases, with 11 bases left in between. The CDR3 DNA reads TGTGCCAGCGCAGGGTCACCCACCGGGGAGCTGTTTTTT. Protein sequence: CASAGSPTGELFF.

This clonotype was seen a handful of times. This chain links TRBV6-5 with TRBJ2-5; D unclear. Trimming cost V 0 bases and J 5 bases, with 13 bases left between them. Germline-derived CDR1 and CDR2 are MNHEY and SVGAGI. CDR3 length equals 15 residues. This CDR3 is CASSYSGVFWETQYF. Written as DNA, the CDR3 is TGTGCCAGCAGTTACTCAGGCGTGTTCTGGGAGACCCAGTACTTC.

This clonotype showed up many times. The genes are TRBV12-5 and TRBJ2-7; D uncertain. The CDR3 loop spans 14 amino acids. The V end lost 5 bases, the J end lost 0 bases, and 11 bases lay between the germline ends. Germline assignment: CDR1 LGHNT and CDR2 FRNRAP. This CDR3 is CASGIPAGSYEQYF. CDR3 nucleotides: TGTGCTAGTGGTATCCCCGCAGGCTCCTACGAGCAGTACTTC. Full variable domain (outside the CDR3, taken from reference TRBV12-5 and TRBJ2-7): DARVTQTPRHKVTEMGQEVTMRCQPILGHNTVFWYRQTMMQGLELLAYFRNRAPLDDSGMPKDRFSAEMPDATLATLKIQPSEPRDSAVYFCASGIPAGSYEQYFGPGTRLTVT.

There are many counts of this clonotype. The chain combines TRBV29-1 with TRBJ2-1; 10 bases agree with TRBD1. The length of the CDR3 is 17 residues. Germline V lookup: CDR1 SQVTM, CDR2 ANQGSEA. V lost 4 bases and J lost 6; bases outside the gene matches: 15. This CDR3 is CSVVLFIDRGRSNEQFF. The CDR3 nucleotides are TGCAGCGTTGTTCTATTTATCGACAGGGGGCGTAGCAATGAGCAGTTCTTC.

Ten or more counts support this clonotype. The J gene is TRBJ2-5, the V gene TRBV28; a weak D match, TRBD2 (6 bases). CDR1 is MDHEN, CDR2 SYDVKM, per germline. Trimming took off 1 base at V and 0 bases at J, with 9 bases between the two ends. CDR3 length: 15 amino acids. CDR3 sequence (DNA): TGTGCCAGCAGTTTATCCGGCGGGAACCAAGAGACCCAGTACTTC. Protein sequence: CASSLSGGNQETQYF.

Comment on this clonotype: A junction end diverges from the germline sequence, so it may reflect a read error. This sequence joins TRBV20-1 and TRBJ1-4; 8 bases are a match to TRBD1. Germline CDR1 is DFQATT and CDR2 is SNEGSKA (reference sequence). This CDR3 contains 14 residues. This CDR3 is CSAVRDRRNEKLSF. The CDR3 nucleotides are TGCAGTGCTGTACGGGACAGGCGGAATGAAAAACTGTCTTTT.